A selection of T cell receptor beta chains follows, all from one sample in a study of blood T cell repertoires in COVID-19. The data were produced by immunoSEQ multiplex PCR, yet TCRdb's version contains in-frame clones alone and is incomplete. The sample lists about 330,000 clones, roughly 87% occurring once. The sample comprised PBMCs or T cells enriched from blood (not recorded which). The receptors stem from a woman younger than 45 who had recovered from COVID-19. Both conserved end residues are part of each CDR3. The D gene is left open where the match is weak. Clone sizes are given selectively: once, few, many, or a class where the clone is expanded.

13 | TRBJ1-2 | TRBD1 | . | TRBV4-3 | CASSQDRDSFYTF | TGCGCCAGCAGCCAAGATCGGGACAGCTTCTACACCTTC
13 | TRBJ1-3 | . | . | TRBV19 | CASSRTNPNTIYF | TGTGCCAGTAGTAGGACTAACCCAAACACCATATATTTT
16 | TRBJ1-5 | TRBD1 | once | TRBV6-7 | CASSATGTEDNQPQHF | TGTGCCAGCAGTGCCACCGGGACAGAAGACAATCAGCCCCAGCATTTT
15 | TRBJ2-5 | . | . | TRBV7-2 | CASSLAGGLQETQYF | TGTGCCAGCAGCTTAGCGGGGGGACTTCAAGAGACCCAGTACTTC
16 | TRBJ1-5 | . | . | TRBV7-8 | CASSLVGGPGNQPQHF | TGTGCCAGCAGCTTAGTGGGGGGGCCCGGCAATCAGCCCCAGCATTTT
14 | TRBJ2-5 | TRBD1 | . | TRBV6-5 | CASSYWDRIETQYF | TGTGCCAGCAGTTACTGGGACAGGATAGAGACCCAGTACTTC
16 | TRBJ2-7 | . | few | TRBV6-5 | CASSYGSSSGPYEQYF | TGTGCCAGCAGTTACGGGTCGAGTAGCGGCCCCTACGAGCAGTACTTC
15 | TRBJ1-3 | TRBD1 | . | TRBV19 | CASSHDRTGNNTIYF | TGTGCCAGTAGCCACGATCGGACAGGGAACAACACCATATATTTT
14 | TRBJ1-1 | TRBD1 | . | TRBV3-1/TRBV3-2 | CASSTRQGGTEAFF | TGTGCCAGCAGCACGCGACAGGGTGGGACTGAAGCTTTCTTT
14 | TRBJ2-7 | TRBD1 | . | TRBV19 | CASSIAGTAYEQYF | TGTGCCAGTAGTATCGCCGGGACAGCCTACGAGCAGTACTTC